Following are 26 T cell receptor beta chains from one sample sequenced in a study of control samples from healthy donors and cancer patients. Data came from immunoSEQ multiplex PCR; TCRdb stores just in-frame clones and leaves some out. Among some 100,000 clones listed, around nine tenths were seen once. Sequenced material: blood. All receptors come from a man aged 25 to 40 in good health.

The CDR3 spells CASSKQGRSTDTQYF. CDR3 nucleotide sequence: TGTGCCAGCAGTAAACAGGGGAGGAGCACAGATACGCAGTATTTT. The chain employs TRBV6-5 and TRBJ2-3; the D gene is possibly TRBD1 (7 bases). Trimming shortened V by 5 bases and J by 0 bases, and 12 bases separated the two germline ends. Germline V gene sequence: CDR1 MNHEY, CDR2 SVGAGI. The CDR3 is 15 residues long.

The V and J genes are TRBV24-1 and TRBJ2-3, with D maybe TRBD1 (6 bases). V lost 2 bases, J lost 3 bases, and 8 bases lay in between. CDR1 and CDR2 from the germline V gene are KGHDR and SFDVKD. The CDR3 has 14 residues. The CDR3 DNA sequence: TGTGCCACCAGTGATTCAGGGACAACAGATACGCAGTATTTT. This translates into CATSDSGTTDTQYF.

V and J are TRBV2 and TRBJ2-1; TRBD2 matches at 9 bases. V shed 8 bases and J 6 bases; nucleotides not matched to a gene: 14. This CDR3 is 16 amino acids long. Germline loops: CDR1 SNHLY, CDR2 FYNNEI. CDR3: CASPGGVAGVGNEQFF. DNA of the CDR3: TGTGCCAGCCCAGGGGGGGTAGCGGGAGTAGGCAATGAGCAGTTCTTC.

This chain connects TRBV6-1 to TRBJ2-7; 9 nucleotides align to TRBD1. The germline CDR1 and CDR2 sequences are MNHNS and SASEGT. The length of the CDR3 is 13 residues. The V and J ends lost 6 bases and 8 bases, in that order; junction bases with no gene match: 8. In DNA, the CDR3 is TGTGCCAGCAGCCCGGGACAGGGCATTAAGCAGTACTTC. Its protein product is CASSPGQGIKQYF.

This sequence joins TRBV10-2 and TRBJ1-1; D might be TRBD1 (6 bases). Trimming pared 4 bases from V and 0 bases from J, leaving 6 bases between. The CDR3 sequence is 13 residues long. Germline assignment: CDR1 WSHSY and CDR2 SAAADI. CDR3 amino acids: CASSGTVNTEAFF. The CDR3, as DNA: TGCGCCAGCAGTGGGACAGTGAACACTGAAGCTTTCTTT.

This rearrangement joins TRBV4-2 to TRBJ2-1, with 15 nucleotides matching TRBD2. The J segment lost 7 bases and the V segment lost 4 bases, leaving 17 bases of the junction unmatched. The CDR3 loop spans 20 amino acids. Germline V gene data show CDR1 as LGHNA and CDR2 as YNFKEQ. The CDR3 DNA sequence: TGTGCCAGCAGCCCTGGACTAGCGGGAGGGTTTGGCGTTTTGGCGAATGAGCAGTTCTTC. It specifies CASSPGLAGGFGVLANEQFF.

The V call is TRBV6-5, the J call TRBJ1-3, with D maybe TRBD1 (6 bases). CDR1 is MNHEY, CDR2 SVGAGI, per germline. This CDR3 spans 13 amino acids. The V end was cut by 6 bases, the J end by 3 bases, with 9 bases between. The CDR3 protein is CASSRGGGNTIYF. CDR3 nucleotide sequence: TGTGCCAGCAGCAGGGGCGGTGGAAACACCATATATTTT.

This clone was observed once. The rearrangement links TRBV5-1 to TRBJ2-1; 9 nucleotides align to TRBD2. The CDR3 is 14 residues long. Trimming at V came to 4 bases and at J to 3 bases, leaving 2 bases not matched to a gene. In germline, CDR1 is SGHRS, CDR2 YFSETQ. In DNA, the CDR3 is TGCGCCAGCAGCCCGACTAGCGGCTACAATGAGCAGTTCTTC. Encoded protein: CASSPTSGYNEQFF.

The V call is TRBV7-3, the J call TRBJ2-1, with 14 nucleotides matching TRBD2. This CDR3 contains 17 residues. Unmatched junction bases numbered 12, after V lost 5 bases and J lost 9 bases. Germline lookup yields CDR1 SGHTA and CDR2 FQGTGA. CDR3 amino acids: CASSAFTGTSGSGEQFF. CDR3 nucleotides: TGTGCCAGCAGCGCTTTCACCGGGACTAGCGGGAGCGGTGAGCAGTTCTTC. The full variable domain, its missing parts supplied by reference TRBV7-3 and TRBJ2-1, is GAGVSQTPSNKVTEKGKYVELRCDPISGHTALYWYRQSLGQGPEFLIYFQGTGAADDSGLPNDRFFAVRPEGSVSTLKIQRTERGDSAVYLCASSAFTGTSGSGEQFFGPGTRLTVL.

As concerns this clone: Relative to the germline gene, one junction end is altered; a read error may explain this. This chain connects TRBV2 to TRBJ2-7; 7 nucleotides agree with TRBD1. The germline gives CDR1 SNHLY, CDR2 FYNNEI. CDR3 size: 16 residues. The CDR3 is CASSEDTGVWSYEQYF. CDR3 bases: TGTGCCAGCAGCGAAGATACAGGGGTATGGAGCTACGAGCAGTACTTC.

The rearrangement uses TRBV24-1 and TRBJ2-1, with D unresolved. This CDR3 comprises 12 residues. The germline CDR1 and CDR2 sequences are KGHDR and SFDVKD. Between the trimmed V and J ends, which lost 5 bases and 4 bases, there was a span of 5 bases. DNA for the CDR3: TGTGCCACCAGTGTTGGATACAATGAGCAGTTCTTC. Protein: CATSVGYNEQFF.

The chain recombines TRBV18 with TRBJ2-7; 11 bases fit TRBD1. The V gene's germline CDR1 is KGHSH and CDR2 LQKENI. The CDR3 is 16 amino acids. V lost 5 bases, J lost 2 bases, and 8 bases stayed unmatched. The CDR3 loop reads CASSSNGQGAPYEQYF. DNA for the CDR3: TGTGCCAGCTCATCGAATGGACAGGGGGCACCCTACGAGCAGTACTTC.

The chain links TRBV7-2 to TRBJ2-3; D gene unclear. Per the germline V gene, CDR1 is SGHTA and CDR2 is FQGNSA. This CDR3 is 16 amino acids long. V was clipped by 0 bases and J by 2 bases, with 12 bases between them. The CDR3: CASSLAIRMTTDTQYF. CDR3 in DNA: TGTGCCAGCAGCTTAGCGATACGGATGACCACAGATACGCAGTATTTT. The variable domain in full, with the rest retrieved from reference TRBV7-2 and TRBJ2-3, is GAGVSQSPSNKVTEKGKDVELRCDPISGHTALYWYRQSLGQGLEFLIYFQGNSAPDKSGLPSDRFSAERTGGSVSTLTIQRTQQEDSAVYLCASSLAIRMTTDTQYFGPGTRLTVL.

This CDR3 reads CASSAGPEGNEKLFF. CDR3 DNA sequence: TGTGCCAGCAGCGCCGGGCCCGAGGGGAATGAAAAACTGTTTTTT. The chain combines TRBV9 with TRBJ1-4; a weak D match, TRBD1 (5 bases). V was shortened by 3 bases and J by 5 bases, with 14 bases between the two germline ends. Germline V gives CDR1 SGDLS, CDR2 YYNGEE. The CDR3 spans 15 residues.

This chain uses TRBV5-4 with TRBJ2-7; 10 bases align to TRBD2. This CDR3 is built from 16 residues. V lost 4 bases, J lost 5 bases, and 12 bases stayed unmatched. In germline, CDR1 is SGHNT, CDR2 YYREEE (reference sequence). The CDR3 reads CASSPYRTSGRDEQYF. The DNA of the CDR3 is TGTGCCAGCAGCCCCTACCGGACTAGCGGTAGGGACGAGCAGTACTTC.

This clone was seen only a few times. J is TRBJ2-7 and V is TRBV4-3, with D perhaps matching TRBD1 (5 bases). This CDR3 spans 13 amino acids. Trimming took off 0 bases at V and 4 bases at J, with 7 bases between the two ends. CDR1 LGHNA and CDR2 YSLEER come from the germline V gene. As DNA, the CDR3 is TGCGCCAGCAGCCAAGACCAGGGATACGAGCAGTACTTC. Its protein product is CASSQDQGYEQYF.

The V gene is TRBV12-2, the J gene TRBJ1-6; TRBD1, the table's D call, was not compared with the DNA. TRBV12-2 is designated a pseudogene. CDR3 length: 18 amino acids. The CDR3 region is CASRFPGQGEFWNSPLHF. DNA for the CDR3: TGTGCAAGTCGCTTCCCGGGACAGGGAGAGTTCTGGAATTCACCCCTCCACTTT.

This clone is a singleton in its sample. The chain couples TRBV6-5 to TRBJ2-7; TRBD1 matches at 8 bases. V was clipped by 2 bases and J by 5 bases; unmatched bases: 8. CDR3 length: 15 residues. CDR1 MNHEY and CDR2 SVGAGI come from the germline V gene. DNA of the CDR3: TGTGCCAGCAGTTACGATCCAGGGGGCTACCACGAGCAGTACTTC. It codes for CASSYDPGGYHEQYF.

This chain uses TRBV10-3 with TRBJ2-2; 12 bases agree with TRBD2. CDR1 is ENHRY, CDR2 SYGVKD, per germline. CDR3 length equals 16 residues. V lost 2 bases to trimming and J lost 6 bases; unmatched junction nucleotides: 4. CDR3 coding DNA: TGTGCCATCAGTGAGGGGCCTAGCGGGAGGGCCGGGGAGCTGTTTTTT. Amino acid sequence: CAISEGPSGRAGELFF.

This chain uses TRBV19 with TRBJ1-3, with D perhaps matching TRBD1 (5 bases). V lost 8 bases and J lost 8, with 22 bases in between. The germline CDR1 and CDR2 sequences are LNHDA and SQIVND (reference sequence). The CDR3 is 15 residues long. The CDR3 loop reads CASRVVGRMGDTIYF. CDR3 DNA sequence: TGTGCCAGTCGGGTAGTAGGACGGATGGGGGACACCATATATTTT.

The CDR3 loop reads CSVEGGSNRDSYNEQFF. The CDR3 DNA reads as TGCAGCGTTGAGGGAGGGTCGAACAGGGACTCCTACAATGAGCAGTTCTTC. V is TRBV29-1 and J is TRBJ2-1, with D possibly matching TRBD2 (7 bases). Germline CDR1 SQVTM, CDR2 ANQGSEA. Trimming removed 3 bases from V and 0 bases from J, with 18 bases in between. This CDR3 comprises 17 residues.

The chain employs TRBV24-1 and TRBJ2-1; D remains ambiguous. Deletions cut 5 bases from V and 0 bases from J, with 7 bases between. From germline, CDR1 is KGHDR and CDR2 SFDVKD. This CDR3 region has 14 residues. CDR3 in amino acids: CATSGFGSYNEQFF. The DNA of the CDR3 is TGTGCCACCAGTGGATTTGGCTCCTACAATGAGCAGTTCTTC.

This clone was seen only once. The J gene is TRBJ2-7, the V gene TRBV4-2; 11 bases are shared with TRBD2. V shed 4 bases and J 4 bases; nucleotides not matched to a gene: 9. The V gene's germline CDR1 is LGHNA and CDR2 YNFKEQ. This CDR3 comprises 16 residues. CDR3 protein: CASSLSGTSGPYEQYF. For the CDR3, the DNA is TGTGCCAGCAGCCTTTCCGGGACTAGCGGCCCATACGAGCAGTACTTC.

The chain uses TRBV7-2 and TRBJ2-7; 15 bases fit TRBD2. From germline, CDR1 is SGHTA and CDR2 FQGNSA. The CDR3 has 16 residues. V lost 6 bases, J lost 5 bases, and 8 bases stayed unmatched. In DNA, the CDR3 is TGTGCCAGCAGACCAGGACTAGCGGGAGGGCCCGACGAGCAGTACTTC. It translates to CASRPGLAGGPDEQYF.

The chain joins TRBV27 to TRBJ2-1; maybe TRBD2 (6 bases). CDR3 length equals 14 residues. Trimming pared 2 bases from V and 6 bases from J, leaving 11 bases between. Germline V gene sequence: CDR1 MNHEY, CDR2 SMNVEV (reference sequence). DNA for the CDR3: TGTGCCAGCAGTTTACGGGCCGGGGGCAATGAGCAGTTCTTC. This encodes CASSLRAGGNEQFF.

The chain uses TRBV6-2 or TRBV6-3 and TRBJ2-7; D is uncertain. The ends were cut back, 4 bases at V and 3 bases at J, with 7 bases in the middle. The CDR3 loop spans 12 amino acids. Germline V gene sequence: CDR1 MNHEY, CDR2 SVGEGT. The CDR3 reads CASSLNSYEQYF. The CDR3 DNA sequence: TGTGCCAGCAGTTTGAATAGCTACGAGCAGTACTTC.